Listed here are 5 T cell receptor beta chains from one sample, sequenced in a study of blood T cell repertoires in COVID-19 (dated by TCRdb to the early 2020s). The library was built by means of the immunoSEQ multiplex PCR assay. TCRdb took this table from immuneACCESS and kept in-frame rearrangements with V and J called. Such tables lack part of the clones; where checked against another copy, unresolved V genes explain under half of the gap, and the rest is unexplained. Here the sample has some 150,000 clones; less than 85% occur a single time. The ten largest clones take up around 4.8% of the sample. Material for sequencing was PBMCs or T cells enriched from blood (not recorded which). These receptors all stem from a woman aged 50 to 60 who had recovered from COVID-19.

This clone has only one observation. This chain uses TRBV24-1 with TRBJ2-5; possibly TRBD2 for D (5 bases). V was clipped by 0 bases and J by 4 bases, with 5 bases between them. The CDR3 has 13 amino acids. Germline CDR1 reads KGHDR; CDR2 reads SFDVKD. The CDR3 nucleotides read TGTGCCACCAGTGATTTGGGAGGAGAGACCCAGTACTTC. Translation gives CATSDLGGETQYF.

The V and J genes are TRBV5-4 and TRBJ2-2; D is uncertain. The CDR3 runs 15 residues. Germline V gene lookup returns CDR1 SGHNT and CDR2 YYREEE (reference sequence). Trimming stripped 4 bases from V and 6 bases from J, with 16 bases between. The CDR3 here is CASSPPGSLAGELFF. The CDR3 DNA is TGTGCCAGCAGCCCCCCCGGGTCCCTGGCCGGGGAGCTGTTTTTT.

This sequence joins TRBV11-2 and TRBJ2-1, with 11 bases lining up with TRBD2. The trim removed 4 bases at V and 0 bases at J, leaving 2 bases unmatched. The CDR3 has 16 residues. Germline CDR1 and CDR2: SGHAT and FQNNGV. CDR3 coding DNA: TGTGCCAGCAGCTCGACTAGCGGGATCTCCTACAATGAGCAGTTCTTC. Its protein is CASSSTSGISYNEQFF.

This clone was seen once. This chain links TRBV6-5 with TRBJ1-2; 7 nucleotides agree with TRBD1. V lost 2 bases and J lost 4; bases outside the gene matches: 4. The germline V gene has CDR1 MNHEY and CDR2 SVGAGI. The CDR3 contains 14 residues. The chain's CDR3 is CASSYPGQPYGYTF. The CDR3 DNA follows: TGTGCCAGCAGTTACCCGGGACAGCCCTATGGCTACACCTTC.

V usage is TRBV5-1 and J usage is TRBJ2-1; 10 bases line up with TRBD1. CDR3 length: 14 amino acids. V was clipped by 0 bases and J by 6 bases; unmatched bases: 0. From germline, CDR1 is SGHRS and CDR2 YFSETQ. The CDR3 is CASSLGQGANEQFF. The CDR3 nucleotides read TGCGCCAGCAGCTTGGGACAGGGGGCCAATGAGCAGTTCTTC.